This T cell receptor beta chain was observed in a study of shared clonotypes between healthy human individuals. Points from the study as a whole: Clonotypes not shared had lower generation probabilities than those common to all four donors.

As to this clone: Its antigen is still unknown.

Some clones are missing from TCRdb's copy, which holds only in-frame ones; the method was immunoSEQ multiplex PCR. This sample has about 2 million clones; 85% to 95% occur once, and the top ten carry 0.1% to 0.15%. The V gene's germline CDR1 is SGHAT and CDR2 FQNNGV. Trimming removed 1 base from V and 1 base from J, with 8 bases in between. The CDR3 has 15 residues. The TCR originated in a man aged 18 to 30 in good health. The chain carries TRBV11-2 and TRBJ1-5; D is unclear. Sequencing used naive CD4+ T cells sorted from blood. Subset defined: CD45RA+ positively selected. In nucleotides, the CDR3 is TGTGCCAGCAGCTTAGTACCCGCGAGCAATCAGCCCCAGCATTTT. It codes for CASSLVPASNQPQHF.